This T cell receptor (beta chain) stems from a study of blood T cell repertoires in COVID-19. Study-level background: PBMCs, B-cell-depleted T cells, or T cells provided the cDNA or gDNA that made up the material.

The repertoire was sequenced with immunoSEQ multiplex PCR; TCRdb's copy has only in-frame clones and lacks some. The data show 45,000 to 55,000 clones, over 75% seen once. Sequencing was carried out using peripheral blood. The sequence was collected from a man over 45 with active COVID-19.

The CDR3 DNA reads TGCGCCAGCAGCTTCTGGACTAGCGGGGGCCTCCTCGGGGAGCTGTTTTTT. This gives the protein CASSFWTSGGLLGELFF. V and J are TRBV5-1 and TRBJ2-2; 13 bases are shared with TRBD2. The CDR3 loop spans 17 amino acids. V dropped 2 bases and J dropped 7; count of bases not matched to a gene: 8. From germline, CDR1 is SGHRS and CDR2 YFSETQ.